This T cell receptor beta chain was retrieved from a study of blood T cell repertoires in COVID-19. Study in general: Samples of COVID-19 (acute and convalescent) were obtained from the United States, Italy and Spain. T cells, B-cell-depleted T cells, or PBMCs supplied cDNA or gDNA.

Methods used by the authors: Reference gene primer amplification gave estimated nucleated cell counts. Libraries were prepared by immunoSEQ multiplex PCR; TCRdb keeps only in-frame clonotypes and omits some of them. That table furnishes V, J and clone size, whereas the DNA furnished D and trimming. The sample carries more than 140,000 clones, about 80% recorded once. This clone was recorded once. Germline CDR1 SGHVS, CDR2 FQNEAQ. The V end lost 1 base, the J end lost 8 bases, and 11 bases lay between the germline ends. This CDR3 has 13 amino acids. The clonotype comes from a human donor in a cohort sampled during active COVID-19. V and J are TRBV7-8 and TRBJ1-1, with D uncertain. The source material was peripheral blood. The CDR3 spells CASSLVPGREAFF. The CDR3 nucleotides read TGTGCCAGCAGCTTAGTCCCGGGAAGGGAAGCTTTCTTT.